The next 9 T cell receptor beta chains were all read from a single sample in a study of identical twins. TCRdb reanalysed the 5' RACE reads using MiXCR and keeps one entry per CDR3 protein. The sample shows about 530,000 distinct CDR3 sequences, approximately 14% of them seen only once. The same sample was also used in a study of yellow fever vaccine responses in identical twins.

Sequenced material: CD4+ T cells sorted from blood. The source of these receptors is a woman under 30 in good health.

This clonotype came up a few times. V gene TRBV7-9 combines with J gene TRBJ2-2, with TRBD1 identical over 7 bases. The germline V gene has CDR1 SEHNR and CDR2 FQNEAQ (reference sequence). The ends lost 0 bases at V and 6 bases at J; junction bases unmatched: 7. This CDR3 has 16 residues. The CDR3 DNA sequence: TGTGCCAGCAGCTTAGCAGAGACAGGGTTCGCCGGGGAGCTGTTTTTT. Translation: CASSLAETGFAGELFF.

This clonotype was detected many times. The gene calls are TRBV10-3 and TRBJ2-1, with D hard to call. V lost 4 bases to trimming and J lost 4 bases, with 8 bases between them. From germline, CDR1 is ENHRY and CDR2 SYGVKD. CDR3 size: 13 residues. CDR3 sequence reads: CAISGQEYNEQFF. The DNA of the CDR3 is TGTGCCATCAGTGGGCAGGAATACAATGAGCAGTTCTTC.

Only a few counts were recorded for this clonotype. CDR3 DNA: TGTGCCAGCAGTACGAGGACCAACTATGGCTACACCTTC. Translating it yields CASSTRTNYGYTF. This chain joins TRBV6-1 and TRBJ1-2; D unclear. Germline loops: CDR1 MNHNS, CDR2 SASEGT. This CDR3 comprises 13 residues. Trimming left V 5 bases short and J 2 bases short, with 9 bases between.

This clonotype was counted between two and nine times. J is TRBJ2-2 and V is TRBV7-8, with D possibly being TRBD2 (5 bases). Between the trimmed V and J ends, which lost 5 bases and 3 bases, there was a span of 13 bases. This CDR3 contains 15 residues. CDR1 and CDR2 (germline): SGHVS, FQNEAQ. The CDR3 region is CASSHGGWDTGELFF. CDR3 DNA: TGTGCCAGCAGCCATGGCGGGTGGGACACCGGGGAGCTGTTTTTT.

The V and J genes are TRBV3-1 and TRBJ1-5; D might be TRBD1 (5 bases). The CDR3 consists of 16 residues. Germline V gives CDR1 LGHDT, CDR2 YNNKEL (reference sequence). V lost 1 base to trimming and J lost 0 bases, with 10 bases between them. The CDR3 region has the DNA TGTGCCAGCAGCCAAGCGGCAGGGCATAGCAATCAGCCCCAGCATTTT. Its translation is CASSQAAGHSNQPQHF.

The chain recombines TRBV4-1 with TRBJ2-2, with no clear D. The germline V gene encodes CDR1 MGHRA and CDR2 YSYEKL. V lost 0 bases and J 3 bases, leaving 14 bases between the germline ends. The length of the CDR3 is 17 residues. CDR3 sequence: CASSQDVVVEYTGELFF. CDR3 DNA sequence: TGCGCCAGCAGCCAAGACGTAGTAGTGGAGTACACCGGGGAGCTGTTTTTT.

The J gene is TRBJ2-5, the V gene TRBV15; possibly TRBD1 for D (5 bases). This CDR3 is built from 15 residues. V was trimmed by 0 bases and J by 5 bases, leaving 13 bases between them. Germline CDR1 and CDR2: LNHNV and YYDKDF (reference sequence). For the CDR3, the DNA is TGTGCCACCAGCAGAGATGGGGCAGGGATGGAGACCCAGTACTTC. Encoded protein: CATSRDGAGMETQYF.

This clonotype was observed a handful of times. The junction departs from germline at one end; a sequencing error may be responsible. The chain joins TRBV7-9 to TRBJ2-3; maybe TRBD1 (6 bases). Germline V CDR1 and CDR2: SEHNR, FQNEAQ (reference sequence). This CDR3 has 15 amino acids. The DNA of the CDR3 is TGTGCCAGCAACTTAGGGGGTGCTAGCACAGATACGCAGTATTTT. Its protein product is CASNLGGASTDTQYF.

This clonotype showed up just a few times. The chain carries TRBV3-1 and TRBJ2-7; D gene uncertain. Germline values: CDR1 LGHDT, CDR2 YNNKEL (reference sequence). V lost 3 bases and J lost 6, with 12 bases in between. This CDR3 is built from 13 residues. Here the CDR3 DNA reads TGTGCCAGCAGCCAGGCAGGTCTCGGCGAGCAGTACGTC. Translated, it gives CASSQAGLGEQYV.